The 7 T cell receptor beta chains below come from one sample, sequenced in a study of cytomegalovirus exposure and HLA in healthy donors. 13 Jbeta primers and 60 Vbeta primers were used for the PCR. Clones were sequenced by immunoSEQ multiplex PCR, and TCRdb holds only the in-frame ones, with some missing. This sample lists tens of thousands of clones; its ten largest clones have approximately 2.4%. Material for sequencing was PBMCs. These receptors all come from a female donor in good health and CMV-seronegative.

The chain carries TRBV18 and TRBJ2-7; no definite D call. Germline loops: CDR1 KGHSH, CDR2 LQKENI. The V end lost 5 bases, the J end lost 0 bases, and 23 bases lay between the germline ends. The CDR3 spans 18 residues. The CDR3 here is CASSSTPPQDTISYEQYF. CDR3 in DNA: TGTGCCAGCTCATCCACTCCCCCGCAGGATACCATCTCCTACGAGCAGTACTTC.

This chain uses TRBV6-5 with TRBJ2-3; possibly TRBD1 for D (5 bases). The V end lost 0 bases, the J end lost 9 bases, and 7 bases lay between the germline ends. The CDR3 contains 12 residues. From germline, CDR1 is MNHEY and CDR2 SVGAGI. CDR3 in DNA: TGTGCCAGCAGTTACTCCGGACAAACGCAGTATTTT. Amino acids: CASSYSGQTQYF.

This chain joins TRBV7-9 and TRBJ2-2, with a possible D match to TRBD1 (5 bases). The CDR3 runs to 14 residues. The germline V gene encodes CDR1 SEHNR and CDR2 FQNEAQ (reference sequence). V gave up 5 bases and J gave up 1 base, with 8 bases separating them. The DNA for the CDR3 is TGTGCCAGCAGCAGTCAGGGGAACACCGGGGAGCTGTTTTTT. Translation gives CASSSQGNTGELFF.

The J gene is TRBJ1-5, the V gene TRBV9; 10 bases align to TRBD1. Germline V gene lookup returns CDR1 SGDLS and CDR2 YYNGEE. The CDR3 has 15 amino acids. With V trimmed by 3 bases and J by 9 bases, 9 bases remained unmatched. Written as DNA, the CDR3 is TGTGCCAGCAGCGCCGGGACAGGGGAGAGTACGCCCCAGCATTTT. Translating gives CASSAGTGESTPQHF.

The rearrangement uses TRBV18 and TRBJ1-5, with TRBD1 matching 7 bases. The germline V gene has CDR1 KGHSH and CDR2 LQKENI. The CDR3 extends over 15 amino acids. After removal of 3 bases from V and 3 bases from J, the junction contained 5 bases not matched to a gene. This CDR3 is CASSPRDSHNQPQHF. Here the CDR3 DNA reads TGTGCCAGCTCACCCAGGGACAGTCACAATCAGCCCCAGCATTTT.

V and J are TRBV5-1 and TRBJ2-1, with TRBD1 matching 8 bases. Germline trimming cut 5 bases from V and 9 bases from J; bases unmatched to any gene: 7. CDR3 size: 13 residues. Germline lookup yields CDR1 SGHRS and CDR2 YFSETQ. CDR3 sequence reads: CASRSDRGGEQFF. The CDR3 DNA is TGCGCCAGCAGATCCGACAGGGGCGGTGAGCAGTTCTTC.

The chain links TRBV29-1 to TRBJ1-1, with D unresolved. V was cut by 7 bases and J by 3 bases, with 9 bases left in between. The CDR3 covers 11 residues. Germline V CDR1 and CDR2: SQVTM, ANQGSEA. The CDR3 loop reads CSGLLYTEAFF. Here the CDR3 DNA reads TGCAGCGGACTACTATACACTGAAGCTTTCTTT.